This TCR beta chain was sequenced for a study of T cell responses to AZD1222 COVID-19 vaccine. Overall study findings and caveats: The study reported that nearly half of spike-specific TCRs target unmutated variant regions. Repertoires were obtained solely post-peak T cell response.

The CDR3 is 16 residues long. V lost 2 bases and J lost 5; bases outside the gene matches: 11. The germline V gene has CDR1 GTSNPN and CDR2 SVGIG (reference sequence). With regard to this clone: Its specificity is unknown.

Clones were read by immunoSEQ multiplex PCR, and TCRdb kept only the in-frame ones, dropping some. The sample includes over 200,000 clones, roughly 94% of them seen just once. Sequenced material: peripheral blood, taken 28 days after the second dose of the MenACWY control vaccine. This rearrangement joins TRBV30 to TRBJ1-1; 10 bases map to TRBD1. The origin of this receptor is an adult who received the MenACWY meningococcal vaccine as a control. CDR3 bases: TGTGCCTGGAGTTATCGGGACAGGGGAAGGGTTACTGAAGCTTTCTTT. It is translated as CAWSYRDRGRVTEAFF. Combining the CDR3 with reference TRBV30 and TRBJ1-1 gives the whole variable domain SQTIHQWPATLVQPVGSPLSLECTVEGTSNPNLYWYRQAAGRGLQLLFYSVGIGQISSEVPQNLSASRPQDRQFILSSKKLLLSDSGFYLCAWSYRDRGRVTEAFFGQGTRLTVV.